Sequencing of this T cell receptor (beta chain) was carried out in a study of post-analysis software for immune sequencing data. Study background: In terms of disease course, relapsing-remitting, secondary progressive and progressive-relapsing multiple sclerosis were included.

The CDR3 runs to 12 residues. The V gene's germline CDR1 is MNHNY and CDR2 SVGAGI (reference sequence). Trimming took 0 bases from V and 5 from J, leaving 5 bases between them. Study conclusions and caveats: With F measure, samples from one preparation batch clustered together strongly. The study found TRBV5-6, TRBV5-1 and TRBV20-1 among 4 or 5 TRBV segments more frequent in patients than controls. Controls had significantly higher normalized Chao1 diversity than multiple sclerosis patients.

Concerning this clonotype: Its cognate antigen is unknown.

Unique molecular identifiers featured in each of the TCR beta cDNA libraries. Via MiXCR, TCRdb re-called the PCR reads, giving one row per CDR3 protein. The table includes fewer than 850,000 distinct CDR3 sequences, 25% to 30% detected once. This sequence joins TRBV6-6 and TRBJ2-7; no definite D call. Sequences were obtained from blood. The TCR comes from a girl aged 10 to 17 with multiple sclerosis. The CDR3 protein is CASSYSAHEQYF. CDR3 bases: TGTGCCAGCAGTTACTCAGCCCACGAGCAGTACTTC.